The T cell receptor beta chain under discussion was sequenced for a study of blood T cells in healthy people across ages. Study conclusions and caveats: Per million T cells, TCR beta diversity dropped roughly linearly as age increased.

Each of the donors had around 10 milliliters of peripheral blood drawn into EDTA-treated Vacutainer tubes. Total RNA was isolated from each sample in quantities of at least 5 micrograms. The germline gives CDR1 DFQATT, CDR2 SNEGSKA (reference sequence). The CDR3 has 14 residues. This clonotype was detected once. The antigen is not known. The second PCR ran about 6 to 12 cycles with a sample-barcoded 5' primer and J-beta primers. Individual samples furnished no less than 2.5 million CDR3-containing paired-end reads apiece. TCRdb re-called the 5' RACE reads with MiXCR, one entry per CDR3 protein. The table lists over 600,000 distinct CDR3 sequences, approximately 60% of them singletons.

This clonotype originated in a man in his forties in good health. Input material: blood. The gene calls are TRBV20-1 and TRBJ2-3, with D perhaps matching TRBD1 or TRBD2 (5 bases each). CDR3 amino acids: CSGAKTVGLDTQYF. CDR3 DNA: TGCAGCGGGGCAAAGACAGTGGGGTTAGATACGCAGTATTTT.